This entry lists 30 T cell receptor beta chains sequenced from one sample in a study of identical twins. In TCRdb, the 5' RACE reads were re-called with MiXCR into one record per CDR3 protein. The profile shows roughly 350,000 distinct CDR3 sequences, roughly an eighth of them singletons. These data also featured in a second study, about yellow fever vaccine responses in identical twins.

Sequencing was done on a sample of CD8+ T cells sorted from blood. These receptors originate from a woman younger than 35 in good health.

This clonotype has just a few counts. V and J are TRBV2 and TRBJ1-5, with TRBD1 matching 7 bases. Trimming cost V 6 bases and J 2 bases; bases outside gene matches: 7. The V gene's germline CDR1 is SNHLY and CDR2 FYNNEI. CDR3 length: 15 amino acids. CDR3 bases: TGTGCCAGCAGAGCTGGGACAGCCGGCAATCAGCCCCAGCATTTT. As protein: CASRAGTAGNQPQHF.

This clonotype came up a few times. The chain carries TRBV7-2 and TRBJ2-7; 7 positions agree with TRBD2. This CDR3 has 13 residues. CDR1 SGHTA and CDR2 FQGNSA come from the germline V gene. V shed 0 bases, J shed 12 bases, and the junction held 8 bases outside the gene matches. The CDR3 loop reads CASSLALAGDLYF. The CDR3 DNA sequence: TGTGCCAGCAGCTTAGCGCTTGCGGGAGACCTGTACTTC.

V gene TRBV25-1 combines with J gene TRBJ1-2; D not certain. Deletions cut 2 bases from V and 1 base from J, with 17 bases between. Germline CDR1 is MGHDK and CDR2 is SYGVNS. The CDR3 extends over 17 amino acids. CDR3 sequence (DNA): TGTGCCAGCAGTGAAGATGAGTATAAGGAATTTAACTATGGCTACACCTTC. Translated, it gives CASSEDEYKEFNYGYTF.

This sequence joins TRBV27 and TRBJ2-3; 7 bases fit TRBD2. Trimming removed 6 bases from V and 1 base from J; junction bases left unmatched: 4. The CDR3 runs 14 residues. CDR1 MNHEY and CDR2 SMNVEV come from the germline V gene (reference sequence). The CDR3 sequence: CASSWEGGTDTQYF. In DNA form, the CDR3 reads TGTGCCAGCAGCTGGGAGGGAGGCACAGATACGCAGTATTTT.

This chain joins TRBV12-5 and TRBJ2-7; possible D gene TRBD2, 6 bases. The CDR3 contains 12 residues. Germline values: CDR1 LGHNT, CDR2 FRNRAP. The ends were cut back, 6 bases at V and 4 bases at J, with 10 bases in the middle. DNA for the CDR3: TGTGCTAGTGGCCCCGGGGGTTACGAGCAGTACTTC. Its protein product is CASGPGGYEQYF.

This rearrangement joins TRBV9 to TRBJ2-3, with unresolved D. The CDR3 sequence is 14 residues long. Looked up from germline, CDR1 is SGDLS and CDR2 is YYNGEE. Trimming left V 0 bases short and J 6 bases short, with 11 bases between. CDR3: CASSVGVSWDTQYF. The CDR3 DNA sequence: TGTGCCAGCAGCGTAGGGGTTAGTTGGGATACGCAGTATTTT.

CDR3 bases: TGTGCCAGCAGCCCAACTACGGACTCCTACAATGAGCAGTTCTTC. This sequence encodes CASSPTTDSYNEQFF. The V and J genes are TRBV3-1 and TRBJ2-1; D is uncertain. V was shortened by 4 bases and J by 0 bases, with 10 bases between the two germline ends. This CDR3 has 15 residues. Looked up from germline, CDR1 is LGHDT and CDR2 is YNNKEL (reference sequence).

This clonotype was counted many times. The rearrangement links TRBV5-5 to TRBJ2-7, with D uncertain. Trimming took off 0 bases at V and 0 bases at J, with 13 bases between the two ends. The CDR3 consists of 16 residues. Germline CDR1 reads SGHKS; CDR2 reads YYEKEE (reference sequence). CDR3 nucleotides: TGTGCCAGCAGCTTGGATCGCCGATCGAGCTCCTACGAGCAGTACGTC. Translation gives CASSLDRRSSSYEQYV.

In its sample, this clonotype was seen a few times. This chain joins TRBV12-3 or TRBV12-4 and TRBJ1-2; tentative D call: TRBD1 (5 bases). Trimming stripped 7 bases from V and 4 bases from J, with 13 bases between. This CDR3 has 13 amino acids. CDR3 coding DNA: TGTGCCAGCACTTTCAGGACACTCTATGGCTACACCTTC. Encoded protein: CASTFRTLYGYTF.

This chain uses TRBV9 with TRBJ2-7; TRBD1 is a possible D gene (6 bases). Per germline, CDR1 SGDLS and CDR2 YYNGEE. The CDR3 has 18 residues. With 4 bases removed from V and 4 bases from J, the gap between germline ends came to 27 bases. CDR3 region: CASSPQGQWADLTYEQYF. DNA of the CDR3: TGTGCCAGCAGCCCGCAGGGACAATGGGCAGACCTTACTTACGAGCAGTACTTC.

The rearrangement joins TRBV6-1 to TRBJ2-7; D possibly corresponds to TRBD1 (6 bases). Germline-derived CDR1 and CDR2 are MNHNS and SASEGT. Trimming took 6 bases from V and 5 from J, leaving 17 bases between them. The CDR3 consists of 14 residues. CDR3 coding DNA: TGTGCCAGCAGCCCTTCCGGGACAAGGGACGAGCAGTACGTC. Translation gives CASSPSGTRDEQYV.

This clonotype was counted only a few times. V and J are TRBV29-1 and TRBJ1-2; 9 bases are shared with TRBD1. Germline CDR1 reads SQVTM; CDR2 reads ANQGSEA. Germline trimming cut 3 bases from V and 4 bases from J; bases unmatched to any gene: 12. The CDR3 covers 16 residues. This chain's CDR3 is CSVEIRTGDRAYGYTF. The CDR3 bases are TGCAGCGTTGAGATTCGGACAGGGGACCGCGCCTATGGCTACACCTTC.

This clonotype has a handful of counts. J is TRBJ2-5 and V is TRBV28, with D possibly being TRBD1 (6 bases). Germline V gene sequence: CDR1 MDHEN, CDR2 SYDVKM. There are 14 residues in the CDR3. The ends were cut back, 5 bases at V and 5 bases at J, with 15 bases in the middle. CDR3 nucleotides: TGTGCCAGCAGTGCCTACAGGGTTGAGGAGACCCAGTACTTC. Protein: CASSAYRVEETQYF.

V and J are TRBV12-3 or TRBV12-4 and TRBJ1-2; the D is unclear. The CDR3 sequence is 15 residues long. Trimming cost V 4 bases and J 1 base, with 13 bases left between them. CDR3 nucleotides: TGTGCCAGCAGTTCCGGACCGGGAAATAACTATGGCTACACCTTC. Translated: CASSSGPGNNYGYTF.

This clonotype was seen only a few times. The chain uses TRBV6-1 and TRBJ2-7; 7 nucleotides match TRBD1. V trimming: 5 bases; J trimming: 2 bases; junction bases outside the gene matches: 9. CDR3 size: 15 residues. Germline CDR1 is MNHNS and CDR2 is SASEGT. The CDR3 DNA reads as TGTGCCAGCAGTCGAAACCCGACAGGGCCCTACGAGCAGTACTTC. Translation gives CASSRNPTGPYEQYF.

CDR3: CSVHNEQFF. The CDR3 region has the DNA TGCAGTGTACACAATGAGCAGTTCTTC. The rearrangement links TRBV20-1 to TRBJ2-1, with unresolved D. The CDR3 length is 9 residues. Germline V lookup: CDR1 DFQATT, CDR2 SNEGSKA (reference sequence). V lost 7 bases, J lost 5 bases, and 3 bases lay in between.

This clonotype was seen repeatedly, ten times or more. The rearrangement joins TRBV9 to TRBJ2-1; maybe TRBD2 (6 bases). The CDR3 has 14 amino acids. From germline, CDR1 is SGDLS and CDR2 YYNGEE. The ends were cut back, 0 bases at V and 9 bases at J, with 13 bases in the middle. CDR3 nucleotides: TGTGCCAGCAGCGTAGACAATACCGGGAGTGAGCAGTTCTTC. Protein product: CASSVDNTGSEQFF.

The CDR3 spells CASSLYSRPTDTQYF. CDR3 DNA: TGTGCCAGCAGTTTATATAGCAGGCCGACAGATACGCAGTATTTT. This chain joins TRBV28 and TRBJ2-3; no clear D. Germline values: CDR1 MDHEN, CDR2 SYDVKM. The CDR3 length is 15 residues. V gave up 1 base and J gave up 3 bases, with 11 bases separating them.

This chain's CDR3 is CASSEDATFF. The CDR3 coding sequence is TGTGCCAGCAGTGAAGACGCTACTTTCTTT. This chain joins TRBV2 and TRBJ1-1, with D hard to call. Germline V CDR1 and CDR2: SNHLY, FYNNEI. V was pared by 1 base and J by 12 bases, with 6 bases between. The CDR3 sequence is 10 residues long. Variable domain in full (rest from reference TRBV2 and TRBJ1-1): EPEVTQTPSHQVTQMGQEVILRCVPISNHLYFYWYRQILGQKVEFLVSFYNNEISEKSEIFDDQFSVERPDGSNFTLKIRSTKLEDSAMYFCASSEDATFFGQGTRLTVV.

This clonotype appeared many times. CDR3 nucleotide sequence: TGTGCCAGCAGCGGGGACAGTTTCTACAATGAGCAGTTCTTC. It specifies CASSGDSFYNEQFF. The V call is TRBV7-9, the J call TRBJ2-1; TRBD1 aligns across 7 bases. Germline CDR1 is SEHNR and CDR2 is FQNEAQ (reference sequence). This CDR3 is 14 amino acids long. V lost 5 bases to trimming and J lost 3 bases; unmatched junction nucleotides: 4.

V and J are TRBV12-3 or TRBV12-4 and TRBJ2-1, with D perhaps being TRBD1 or TRBD2 (5 bases each). Trimming shortened V by 3 bases and J by 8 bases, and 20 bases separated the two germline ends. This CDR3 contains 16 residues. The CDR3 reads CASSFGGFGSGDEQFF. The CDR3 bases are TGTGCCAGCAGTTTTGGGGGTTTTGGCTCTGGCGATGAGCAGTTCTTC.

This clonotype was detected only a few times. The chain couples TRBV10-1 to TRBJ1-1; TRBD1 might be the D (5 bases). Germline CDR1 WNHNN, CDR2 SYGVQD (reference sequence). The CDR3 has 12 amino acids. V was pared by 3 bases and J by 8 bases, with 10 bases between. CDR3 sequence: CASSDPKGEAFF. The CDR3 coding sequence is TGCGCCAGCAGTGACCCTAAGGGGGAAGCTTTCTTT.

This sequence joins TRBV12-3 or TRBV12-4 and TRBJ2-1; the match to TRBD2 covers 7 bases. There are 14 residues in the CDR3. With V trimmed by 2 bases and J by 6 bases, 4 bases remained unmatched. The CDR3 reads CASSLLAESNEQFF. CDR3 nucleotide sequence: TGTGCCAGCAGTTTACTAGCGGAATCCAATGAGCAGTTCTTC.

This clonotype was detected only a few times. This chain joins TRBV12-3 or TRBV12-4 and TRBJ1-1; TRBD1 is a possible D gene (5 bases). V was cut by 6 bases and J by 3 bases, with 14 bases left in between. There are 14 residues in the CDR3. The CDR3, as DNA: TGTGCCAGCAGCACAACTGGGGCGGACACTGAAGCTTTCTTT. Translation: CASSTTGADTEAFF.

This chain connects TRBV12-3 or TRBV12-4 to TRBJ2-7; TRBD2 matches at 13 bases. V lost 6 bases to trimming and J lost 0 bases; unmatched junction nucleotides: 2. The CDR3 covers 15 residues. This CDR3 is CASSWTSGSSYEQYF. The CDR3 bases are TGTGCCAGCAGCTGGACTAGCGGGAGCTCCTACGAGCAGTACTTC.

This clonotype was seen a few times. DNA of the CDR3: TGTGCCAGCAGCCATTGGGGCCTGGAGCAGTACTTC. As protein: CASSHWGLEQYF. The chain employs TRBV16 and TRBJ2-7; perhaps TRBD1 as D (5 bases). Germline-derived CDR1 and CDR2 are KGHSY and FQNENV. Trimming removed 3 bases from V and 7 bases from J, with 10 bases in between. CDR3 length equals 12 residues.

This clonotype was recorded a few times. V and J are TRBV11-1 and TRBJ2-2; 8 bases line up with TRBD2. The CDR3 consists of 19 residues. Germline V gene data show CDR1 as SGHAT and CDR2 as FQDESV (reference sequence). With 1 base clipped from V and 4 bases from J, the junction kept 14 bases outside the gene matches. Here the CDR3 DNA reads TGTGCCAGCAGCTTAGTGAGCGGGAGCGCGCGTGGTTTCACCGGGGAGCTGTTTTTT. Its protein product is CASSLVSGSARGFTGELFF.

This clonotype was counted many times. J is TRBJ2-7 and V is TRBV5-1; no clear D gene. V was clipped by 4 bases and J by 0 bases, with 14 bases between them. In germline, CDR1 is SGHRS, CDR2 YFSETQ. The CDR3 contains 15 residues. CDR3 coding DNA: TGCGCCAGCAGCCCGGCCAGCGAAGGCTCCTACGAGCAGTACTTC. Translating it yields CASSPASEGSYEQYF.

This rearrangement joins TRBV11-2 to TRBJ2-1, with D maybe TRBD2 (7 bases). Per germline, CDR1 SGHAT and CDR2 FQNNGV. V dropped 4 bases and J dropped 4 bases, with 17 bases sitting between them. CDR3 size: 16 residues. The CDR3 region has the DNA TGTGCCAGCAGCTCCCGGAAGGGGGGGGCTTACAATGAGCAGTTCTTC. This gives the protein CASSSRKGGAYNEQFF.

This clonotype was picked up a small number of times. The rearrangement links TRBV6-5 to TRBJ1-2, with a tentative D call TRBD1 (5 bases). The CDR3 runs to 16 residues. V was trimmed by 0 bases and J by 4 bases, leaving 15 bases between them. The germline V gene encodes CDR1 MNHEY and CDR2 SVGAGI. Written as DNA, the CDR3 is TGTGCCAGCAGTTACTCGATGGGGGGGGATAGCTATGGCTACACCTTC. It codes for CASSYSMGGDSYGYTF.